Shown below are 5 T cell receptor beta chains from a single sample sequenced in a study of cytomegalovirus exposure and HLA in healthy donors. PCR was performed using 60 Vbeta and 13 Jbeta primers. Data came from immunoSEQ multiplex PCR; TCRdb stores just in-frame clones and leaves some out. The sample lists fewer than 150,000 clones, over 70% seen once, with around a tenth in the top ten. Sequenced: PBMCs. These receptors were collected from a woman aged 45 to 65 in good health and CMV-seropositive.

The chain is built from TRBV28 and TRBJ2-7; tentative D call: TRBD1 (5 bases). The V gene's germline CDR1 is MDHEN and CDR2 SYDVKM. Trimming took off 8 bases at V and 4 bases at J, with 18 bases between the two ends. This CDR3 contains 14 residues. The CDR3: CASYGAGPVYEQYF. CDR3 sequence (DNA): TGTGCCAGCTATGGGGCCGGCCCGGTATACGAGCAGTACTTC.

This rearrangement joins TRBV2 to TRBJ2-1; D is perhaps TRBD1 (6 bases). The CDR3 length is 12 residues. Trimming took 7 bases from V and 7 from J, leaving 11 bases between them. Germline-derived CDR1 and CDR2 are SNHLY and FYNNEI. The DNA of the CDR3 is TGTGCCAGCAAGCAGGGGAAAAATGAGCAGTTCTTC. This gives the protein CASKQGKNEQFF.

This clone was recorded a few times. This chain connects TRBV5-1 to TRBJ2-5; D remains unclear. Matching the DNA end better, TRBJ2-7 makes the J call doubtful. CDR3 length: 15 residues. Germline V gene lookup returns CDR1 SGHRS and CDR2 YFSETQ. The CDR3 DNA reads TGCGCCAGCAGCTTGGGAGCCCCGAATGGTAACGAGCAGTACTTC. It specifies CASSLGAPNGNEQYF.

The J gene is TRBJ1-1, the V gene TRBV7-2, with D perhaps matching TRBD1 (6 bases). Germline-derived CDR1 and CDR2 are SGHTA and FQGNSA. V lost 0 bases and J 5 bases, leaving 10 bases between the germline ends. The CDR3 is 14 residues long. CDR3 in amino acids: CASSLAGGLTEAFF. In DNA, the CDR3 is TGTGCCAGCAGCTTAGCAGGGGGTTTGACTGAAGCTTTCTTT.

This rearrangement joins TRBV6-4 to TRBJ2-3; possible D gene TRBD1, 6 bases. The CDR3 length is 14 residues. V was cut by 8 bases and J by 4 bases, with 16 bases left in between. Germline V gives CDR1 MRHNA, CDR2 SNTAGT. The CDR3 region has the DNA TGTGCCAGCTCCCCGCAGGGGTCTTCAGATACGCAGTATTTT. Translated, it gives CASSPQGSSDTQYF.